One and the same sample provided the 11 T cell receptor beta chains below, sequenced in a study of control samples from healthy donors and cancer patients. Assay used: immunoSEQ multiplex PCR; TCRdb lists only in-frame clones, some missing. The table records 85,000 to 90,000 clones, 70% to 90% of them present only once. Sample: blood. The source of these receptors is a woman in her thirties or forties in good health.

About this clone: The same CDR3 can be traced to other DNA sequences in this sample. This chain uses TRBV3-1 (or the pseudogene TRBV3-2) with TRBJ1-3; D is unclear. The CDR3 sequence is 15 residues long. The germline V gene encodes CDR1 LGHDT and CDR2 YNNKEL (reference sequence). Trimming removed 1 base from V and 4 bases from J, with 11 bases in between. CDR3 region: CASSQGGVRGNTIYF. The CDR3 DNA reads TGTGCCAGCAGCCAAGGAGGAGTCCGAGGAAACACCATATATTTT.

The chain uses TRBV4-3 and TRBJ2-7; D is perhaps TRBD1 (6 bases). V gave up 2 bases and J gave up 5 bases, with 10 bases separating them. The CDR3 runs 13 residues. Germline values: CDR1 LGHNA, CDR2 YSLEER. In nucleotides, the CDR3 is TGCGCCAGCAGCCAACTACAGGGTGACGAGCAGTACTTC. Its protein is CASSQLQGDEQYF.

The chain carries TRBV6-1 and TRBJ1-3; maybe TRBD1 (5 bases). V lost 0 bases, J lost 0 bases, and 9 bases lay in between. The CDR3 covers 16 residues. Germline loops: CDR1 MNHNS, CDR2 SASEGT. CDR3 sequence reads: CASSEAIGTSGNTIYF. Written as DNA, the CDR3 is TGTGCCAGCAGTGAAGCGATCGGGACCTCTGGAAACACCATATATTTT.

The CDR3 nucleotides read TGTGCCAGCAGTGAAAGGGCTTCCAAAAACATTCAGTACTTC. Translating gives CASSERASKNIQYF. The rearrangement joins TRBV6-1 to TRBJ2-4; no clear D. The CDR3 totals 14 residues. Germline CDR1 and CDR2: MNHNS and SASEGT. Trimming removed 2 bases from V and 2 bases from J, with 7 bases in between.

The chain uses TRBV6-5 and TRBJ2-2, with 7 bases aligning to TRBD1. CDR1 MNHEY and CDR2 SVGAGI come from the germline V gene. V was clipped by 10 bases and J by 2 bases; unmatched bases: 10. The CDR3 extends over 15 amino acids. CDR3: CATGRTGKNTGELFF. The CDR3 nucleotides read TGTGCCACCGGACGGACAGGAAAAAACACCGGGGAGCTGTTTTTT.

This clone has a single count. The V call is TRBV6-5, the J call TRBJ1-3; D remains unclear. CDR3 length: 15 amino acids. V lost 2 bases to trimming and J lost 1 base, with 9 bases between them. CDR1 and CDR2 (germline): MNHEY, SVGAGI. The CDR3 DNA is TGTGCCAGCAGTTACCACACTGGATCTGGAAACACCATATATTTT. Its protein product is CASSYHTGSGNTIYF.

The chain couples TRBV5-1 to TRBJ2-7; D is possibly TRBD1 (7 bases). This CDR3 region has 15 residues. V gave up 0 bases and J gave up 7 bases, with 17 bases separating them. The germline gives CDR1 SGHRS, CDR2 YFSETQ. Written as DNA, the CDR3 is TGCGCCAGCAGCTTGGAGGTAGGGGGCGCGGGGGAGCAGTACTTC. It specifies CASSLEVGGAGEQYF.

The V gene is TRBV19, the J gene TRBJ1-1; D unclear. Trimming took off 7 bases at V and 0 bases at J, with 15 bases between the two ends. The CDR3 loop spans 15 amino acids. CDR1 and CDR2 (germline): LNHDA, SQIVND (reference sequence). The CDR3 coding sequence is TGTGCCAGTAATTCCGGGTGGTCAGTGAACACTGAAGCTTTCTTT. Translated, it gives CASNSGWSVNTEAFF.

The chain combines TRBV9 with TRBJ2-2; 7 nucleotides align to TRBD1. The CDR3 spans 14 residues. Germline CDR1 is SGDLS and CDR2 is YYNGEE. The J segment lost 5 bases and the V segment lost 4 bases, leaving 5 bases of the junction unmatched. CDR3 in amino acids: CASSRTGGTGELFF. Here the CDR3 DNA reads TGTGCCAGCAGCAGGACAGGTGGGACCGGGGAGCTGTTTTTT.

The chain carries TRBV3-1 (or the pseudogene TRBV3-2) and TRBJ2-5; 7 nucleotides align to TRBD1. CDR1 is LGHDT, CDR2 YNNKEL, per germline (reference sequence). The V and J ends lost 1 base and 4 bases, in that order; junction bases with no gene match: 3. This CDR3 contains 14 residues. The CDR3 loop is CASSQASGGETQYF. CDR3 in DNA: TGTGCCAGCAGCCAAGCATCAGGGGGAGAGACCCAGTACTTC.

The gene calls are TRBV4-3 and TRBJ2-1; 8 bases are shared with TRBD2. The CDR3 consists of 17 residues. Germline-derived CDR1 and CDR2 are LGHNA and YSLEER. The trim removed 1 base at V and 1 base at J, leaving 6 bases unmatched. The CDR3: CASSQGLRGGSYNEQFF. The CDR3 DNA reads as TGCGCCAGCAGCCAAGGACTCCGGGGGGGATCCTACAATGAGCAGTTCTTC.